This TCR beta chain appears in the sequencing data of a study of cytomegalovirus exposure and HLA in healthy donors (dated by TCRdb to 2016 to 2017). With respect to the entire study: An earlier analysis of 587 of the donors reported 276 Gb of sequence data and approximately 110 million unique TCR beta sequences from some 180 million T cells. The aim of the study was to test whether cataloging public T cell receptors could identify signatures of past pathogen exposure. A later genetic analysis used genome-wide SNP genotypes for about 60% of the roughly 670 donors, treating that subset as a discovery cohort. Rather than using new phenotypic data, the later analysis identified candidate immune exposures from TCR beta sequences and from how often those sequences occurred across donors. In a later analysis, previously published TCR beta repertoires from some 640 donors were re-analyzed and high-resolution HLA genotyping was added so that TCR occurrence patterns could be studied. Across around 400 genotyped donors of the cohort, an average of about 250,000 unique TCR beta nucleotide sequences per donor were sequenced, and approximately 17% of those sequences were non-productive. Roughly 300 gigabases of sequencing data and roughly 81 million unique TCR sequences made up an early release that covered 500 to 650 HLA-typed donors. Typing coverage differed by locus: A, B, C, DRB1 and DQB1 were typed in about 629-630 donors, DQA1 in about 560, DPA1 in around 580, and DPB1 in 472. The study used immunosequencing to profile the T cell repertoires of approximately 640 subjects and linked those repertoires to cytomegalovirus serostatus. Four or five DR-DQ haplotypes were treated as single units for association and clustering because of strong linkage in the cohort. All discovery cohort repertoires had been generated on a single sequencing platform. HLA typing covered class I and class II loci at four-digit resolution. Donor age, sex, ethnicity and CMV serostatus were compiled together with the repertoire data. Besides the first cohort of more than 650 subjects, a separate validation cohort made up of roughly 120 different subjects was used. To predict cytomegalovirus infection status, the study brought together high-throughput TCR immunosequencing, statistical association of individual TCRs with disease status, and machine learning. In an earlier analysis of a few hundred of the donors, high-throughput TCR beta sequencing was used to judge whether each TCR beta V gene segment behaved as functional or pseudogenic. The genetic ancestry cluster associated with self-reported Caucasian donors included around 76% of the 398 genotyped donors.

The count of this clone is one. The clone's antigen remains unknown. The input lacks base qualities; no much larger clone sits a single base away. CDR1 and CDR2 were assigned from the germline V gene as SGHRS and YFSETQ. From the cysteine through the phenylalanine, the CDR3 covers 16 amino acids. The only DNA kept is the CDR3, 48 bases in frame from the first base. V and J are truncated by 0 bases and 5 bases respectively, leaving an intervening sequence of 15 bases. The library was built by means of the immunoSEQ multiplex PCR assay. The multiplex PCR relied on a mix of 60 forward primers for TCR Vbeta segments and 13 reverse primers for TCR Jbeta segments. The CDR3 region of rearranged TCR beta genes was amplified from genomic DNA with a multiplex PCR assay. The amplified TCR beta libraries were sequenced on the Illumina HiSeq System as 87-base-pair reads. Concerning the study's data processing: Across the 500 to 700 repertoires, a later analysis counted about 81 million unique TCR beta chains, around 10 million of which were shared by at least two donors. To remove PCR and sequencing errors, raw reads were error-corrected and collapsed into unique sequences using a nearest-neighbor algorithm that merged closely related sequences. To assign V, D and J gene segments, CDR3 sequences were aligned to IMGT reference sequences. For a sequence to be retained, at least a six-nucleotide match to both a V gene segment and a J gene segment was required. A rearrangement was called productive if the CDR3 had no stop codons and remained in frame with V and J, and every other rearrangement was called non-productive. CDR3 was defined by IMGT convention, running from the second conserved V-encoded cysteine to the conserved J-encoded phenylalanine. In an earlier analysis of more than 550 of the donors, sequences lacking an unambiguous match to a single V gene segment were excluded. In an earlier analysis of some 590 of the donors, a V segment was called functional when productive rearrangements were above 56.7%, and segregating when the standard deviation between donors exceeded 5%. To diagnose cytomegalovirus status from the catalog of TCR beta chain sequences, a statistical classification framework was built. In a later analysis, TCR nucleotide sequences were compared against IMGT/GENE-DB human TR gene sequences so that V and J genes could be assigned. A later analysis assigned CDR3 sequences and most-parsimonious VDJ recombination scenarios with the TCRdist pipeline. In a later analysis, every TCR beta chain was defined by the combination of its CDR3 amino acid sequence and its V-gene family, and reads without a unique V-gene family were dropped. As a way to deal with suspected cross-contamination and a sequencing artifact, a later analysis dropped hundreds of nucleotide sequences that were highly shared and had low generation probability. In a later analysis, a clonal expansion index was calculated for each public chain from normalized within-repertoire ranks of inferred template counts. Generation probabilities in a later analysis came from a VDJ recombination model fitted to out-of-frame rearrangements, and those results were checked against IGoR. Hypergeometric tests were used in a later analysis to score TCR-TCR, TCR-HLA and TCR-CMV co-occurrence, with a repertoire-size bias correction applied to the TCR pairs. A later analysis estimated false discovery rates by permuting HLA or CMV assignments 20 times. In a later analysis, co-occurring TCRs were grouped using DBSCAN, and TCRdist sequence similarity was added for clustering within HLA-allele-positive subsets. Repertoires with fewer than 30,000 or more than 120,000 public chains, plus five repertoires with anomalous nucleotide sharing, were excluded from co-occurrence clustering. In its TCRdb copy, this immuneACCESS table keeps in-frame sequences only and misses some clones. Where compared with another copy, unresolved V genes explain less than half of these, and the others have no known cause. V and J calls and clone size are as listed in that table; D and trimming were resolved from the DNA. Across this sample there are approximately 170,000 clones, with over 75% seen only once. The top ten clones comprise around 2.3% of the sample.

Broader findings and caveats from the paper: In both the original and validation cohorts, the classifier was reported to diagnose cytomegalovirus status with high specificity and sensitivity. V-gene and J-gene trimming of TCR beta chains was associated with a missense DCLRE1C variant in a later genetic analysis, and the association was replicated in an independent cohort. A few of the identified cytomegalovirus-associated TCR beta chains were confirmed in vitro to be specific for cytomegalovirus antigens. Linkage disequilibrium might explain the correlated functional status among segregating V segments, but an unknown experimental factor could not be ruled out. In a later analysis, around 17,000 TCR beta sequences were associated with specific HLA alleles at a false discovery rate of 0.05. Because HLA typing was missing for some donors at each locus, association tests included only the typed subset. The cohort was sequenced for TCR beta chains only, and without alpha or paired-chain data the features that could be detected were limited. Because counts were too low, about 15 rarely observed V segments, including chromosome 9 orphons, were left out of the earlier analysis of a few hundred of the donors. Presence/absence analyses assumed roughly uniform sequencing depth across donors, an assumption that may not hold. A later genetic analysis reported fewer N-insertions in productive TCRs among donors in an Asian-associated ancestry cluster than the roughly 700-donor mean. In an earlier analysis of around 500 of the donors, most TCR beta V segments appeared in productive rearrangements about 87% or about 30% of the time, broadly matching IMGT annotations. The authors suggested that the approach could potentially be generalized to other disease states and immunological phenotypes. The 87-base-pair reads could not distinguish some IMGT-functional V segments, including TRBV6-2 and TRBV6-3, so those segments were excluded. Most TCR sequences were seen in very few donors, while some public TCRs were found in many individuals. In a later analysis, HLA-associated TCR beta chains showed more clonal expansion and lower generation probabilities than non-associated chains that were equally common. A later analysis found that TCR association rates varied across HLA loci, with DRB1 alleles showing the most associated TCRs and HLA-C alleles the fewest. In a later analysis, several top co-occurrence clusters were reported to appear linked to parvovirus B19, influenza, CMV and Epstein-Barr virus. A later analysis found that most CMV-associated TCR beta chains appeared HLA-restricted, with HLA associations seemingly driven largely by CMV exposure. Immune exposure information for the cohort was limited to CMV serostatus. The sequencing pipeline was judged likely to have produced a cluster of highly shared sequence variants as a technical artifact. Assigning TCR associations to individual alleles was difficult when HLA alleles, especially DR and DQ, strongly co-occurred. In the study, about 150 TCR beta chains were listed as associated with cytomegalovirus. A further reported finding was that TCR beta sequences accurately predicted the HLA-A and HLA-B alleles for most subjects in the first cohort.

In total, over 600 healthy bone marrow donors made up the cohort. At the time of sampling, every cohort member was nominally healthy, though immune exposures that went unrecorded were likely present. The donor tested CMV seronegative and was one of the 352 seronegative cohort members. Each donor provided a peripheral blood sample, and peripheral blood mononuclear cells were used for TCR beta sequencing. Genomic DNA extraction from the blood cell samples was performed with the Qiagen DNeasy Blood Extraction Kit. The material sequenced was PBMCs. The rearrangement joined TRBV5-1 to TRBJ1-3; no confident D gene assignment can be made. This receptor was obtained from a male donor in good health and CMV-seronegative. CDR3 sequence: CASSLDTWESRNTIYF. The DNA sequence follows: TGCGCCAGCAGCTTGGATACTTGGGAGTCCCGAAACACCATATATTTT.